One sample yielded the 18 T cell receptor beta chains listed below, sequenced in a study of CD8 T cells in ankylosing spondylitis. TCRdb passed the 5' RACE reads through MiXCR, listing each CDR3 protein once. The data show roughly 250,000 distinct CDR3 sequences, around 7.8% seen once. Sequenced material: blood, either unsorted or a sorted T cell fraction (not recorded which). These receptors all come from a male donor with ankylosing spondylitis or in good health (not recorded which).

The table lists this clonotype with many counts. The CDR3 loop reads CASSFGDRGSNQPQHF. The DNA for the CDR3 is TGTGCCAGCAGCTTTGGGGACAGGGGTAGCAATCAGCCCCAGCATTTT. The chain employs TRBV5-6 and TRBJ1-5; 10 nucleotides line up with TRBD1. V lost 2 bases and J lost 0; bases outside the gene matches: 2. The CDR3 extends over 16 amino acids. Germline V CDR1 and CDR2: SGHDT, YYEEEE.

In its sample, this clonotype was seen many times. The gene calls are TRBV20-1 and TRBJ2-4; 8 bases are a match to TRBD1. With 0 bases clipped from V and 2 bases from J, the junction kept 12 bases outside the gene matches. Looked up from germline, CDR1 is DFQATT and CDR2 is SNEGSKA (reference sequence). This CDR3 has 18 residues. The CDR3 is CSARDRGRTGRPKNIQYF. CDR3 nucleotides: TGCAGTGCTAGAGATCGGGGGAGGACAGGGAGGCCCAAAAACATTCAGTACTTC.

This clonotype was detected ten times or more. The V and J genes are TRBV20-1 and TRBJ2-1, with 10 bases identical to TRBD1. CDR3 length equals 15 residues. V was clipped by 0 bases and J by 7 bases; unmatched bases: 6. Looked up from germline, CDR1 is DFQATT and CDR2 is SNEGSKA (reference sequence). The CDR3 is CSARDTGQGWNEQFF. Here the CDR3 DNA reads TGCAGTGCTAGAGATACGGGACAGGGGTGGAATGAGCAGTTCTTC.

This clonotype was found a few times. This may arise from a read error, as a much more abundant clone is one base away. This sequence joins TRBV18 and TRBJ1-6; 10 bases align to TRBD1. CDR1 is KGHSH and CDR2 is LQKENI in the germline V gene. This CDR3 is 14 amino acids long. The J segment lost 10 bases and the V segment lost 3 bases, leaving 3 bases of the junction unmatched. CDR3 protein: CASSPGTGESPLHF. CDR3 in DNA: TGTGCCAGCTCACCCGGGACAGGGGAATCACCCCTCCACTTT.

This clonotype has at least ten counts. The rearrangement uses TRBV27 and TRBJ2-3, with a possible D match to TRBD2 (6 bases). Germline lookup yields CDR1 MNHEY and CDR2 SMNVEV (reference sequence). Trimming removed 3 bases from V and 4 bases from J, with 17 bases in between. This CDR3 is built from 16 residues. The CDR3 spells CASSFKGDLGADTQYF. The CDR3 bases are TGTGCCAGCAGTTTTAAAGGGGACTTGGGCGCAGATACGCAGTATTTT.

This clonotype was counted many times. This chain's CDR3 is CASSLETSGRGTDTQYF. The CDR3 nucleotides are TGTGCCAGCAGCTTAGAGACTAGCGGGAGGGGCACAGATACGCAGTATTTT. This rearrangement joins TRBV7-8 to TRBJ2-3; 14 bases line up with TRBD2. The CDR3 consists of 17 residues. Trimming at V came to 1 base and at J to 1 base, leaving 1 base not matched to a gene. Germline V gene data show CDR1 as SGHVS and CDR2 as FQNEAQ.

This clonotype was recorded once. CDR3 in DNA: TGCGCCAGCAGCCAAGACCAGGGTGCATCAGATACGCAGTATTTT. Translated, it gives CASSQDQGASDTQYF. The V gene is TRBV4-1, the J gene TRBJ2-3, with a tentative D call TRBD1 (5 bases). Germline loops: CDR1 MGHRA, CDR2 YSYEKL. V lost 0 bases and J 4 bases, leaving 11 bases between the germline ends. This CDR3 spans 15 amino acids.

This clonotype was seen ten or more times. The V gene is TRBV27, the J gene TRBJ2-1, with D maybe TRBD2 (6 bases). CDR3 length equals 13 residues. In germline, CDR1 is MNHEY, CDR2 SMNVEV (reference sequence). The ends were cut back, 8 bases at V and 4 bases at J, with 12 bases in the middle. CDR3 nucleotides: TGTGCCAGCCGCGCGGGGAGATACAATGAGCAGTTCTTC. Translated, it gives CASRAGRYNEQFF.

The J gene is TRBJ2-1, the V gene TRBV7-3, with D possibly being TRBD1 (5 bases). Germline values: CDR1 SGHTA, CDR2 FQGTGA. The CDR3 is 13 amino acids. The V end lost 2 bases, the J end lost 9 bases, and 11 bases lay between the germline ends. The DNA of the CDR3 is TGTGCCAGCAGCTTACTAGTTGGGGCTGAGCAGTTCTTC. This translates into CASSLLVGAEQFF.

This clonotype was observed at least ten times. The chain is built from TRBV5-1 and TRBJ2-7; no clear D gene. CDR1 and CDR2 (germline): SGHRS, YFSETQ. V lost 2 bases and J 2 bases, leaving 14 bases between the germline ends. CDR3 length: 15 amino acids. CDR3 in DNA: TGCGCCAGCAGCTTAGGAACCGACTCTGCCTACGAGCAGTACTTC. This sequence encodes CASSLGTDSAYEQYF.

This clonotype was seen a handful of times. The chain carries TRBV13 and TRBJ2-7; TRBD1 matches 7 bases. The CDR3 is made up of 16 amino acids. Germline V gives CDR1 PRHDT, CDR2 FYEKMQ (reference sequence). The J segment lost 6 bases and the V segment lost 0 bases, leaving 11 bases of the junction unmatched. This chain's CDR3 is CASSLGYRDRGREQYF. The CDR3 nucleotides read TGTGCCAGCAGCTTAGGATACCGGGACAGAGGCCGCGAGCAGTACTTC.

This clonotype was observed at least ten times. This chain joins TRBV11-2 and TRBJ1-2; TRBD1 agrees at 10 bases. CDR3 length equals 14 residues. CDR1 and CDR2 from the germline V gene are SGHAT and FQNNGV. Trimming removed 1 base from V and 8 bases from J; junction bases left unmatched: 4. The CDR3 here is CASSLGQGAEGYTF. The DNA of the CDR3 is TGTGCCAGCAGCTTAGGACAGGGGGCGGAGGGCTACACCTTC.

This clonotype was found many times. The chain recombines TRBV13 with TRBJ2-3, with D possibly matching TRBD2 (5 bases). The CDR3 spans 14 residues. V lost 3 bases, J lost 6 bases, and 13 bases lay in between. Germline CDR1 and CDR2: PRHDT and FYEKMQ (reference sequence). The CDR3 sequence is CASSFRPLGDTQYF. The CDR3 DNA sequence: TGTGCCAGCAGCTTCCGCCCACTAGGGGATACGCAGTATTTT. The complete variable domain, with remaining parts taken from reference TRBV13 and TRBJ2-3, reads AAGVIQSPRHLIKEKRETATLKCYPIPRHDTVYWYQQGPGQDPQFLISFYEKMQSDKGSIPDRFSAQQFSDYHSELNMSSLELGDSALYFCASSFRPLGDTQYFGPGTRLTVL.

This clonotype was counted a few times. The V call is TRBV20-1, the J call TRBJ1-2; unclear D gene. This CDR3 region has 13 residues. Germline V lookup: CDR1 DFQATT, CDR2 SNEGSKA (reference sequence). Deletions cut 2 bases from V and 8 bases from J, with 15 bases between. The DNA of the CDR3 is TGCAGTGCTAGAAAAACCGCGGGAAAGGGCTACACCTTC. Protein product: CSARKTAGKGYTF.

In its sample, this clonotype was seen a few times. The V and J genes are TRBV19 and TRBJ1-5; no clear D. The V gene's germline CDR1 is LNHDA and CDR2 SQIVND (reference sequence). CDR3 length: 14 residues. Deletions cut 1 base from V and 1 base from J, with 5 bases between. The CDR3 reads CASSIGWSNQPQHF. CDR3 in DNA: TGTGCCAGTAGTATAGGGTGGAGCAATCAGCCCCAGCATTTT. Complete variable domain (other parts from reference TRBV19 and TRBJ1-5): DGGITQSPKYLFRKEGQNVTLSCEQNLNHDAMYWYRQDPGQGLRLIYYSQIVNDFQKGDIAEGYSVSREKKESFPLTVTSAQKNPTAFYLCASSIGWSNQPQHFGDGTRLSIL.

This clonotype has a count of ten or more. The CDR3 reads CASSLGRLPYNEQFF. As DNA, the CDR3 is TGCGCCAGCAGCTTGGGTCGGCTCCCCTACAATGAGCAGTTCTTC. The chain recombines TRBV5-1 with TRBJ2-1; no definite D call. The germline CDR1 and CDR2 sequences are SGHRS and YFSETQ. The CDR3 sequence is 15 residues long. Trimming pared 0 bases from V and 2 bases from J, leaving 9 bases between.

CDR3 sequence reads: CASSFSGSSGEKLFF. The DNA of the CDR3 is TGTGCCAGCAGTTTTTCTGGGTCATCGGGTGAAAAACTGTTTTTT. The chain is built from TRBV12-3 or TRBV12-4 and TRBJ1-4; D unclear. Trimming took off 3 bases at V and 7 bases at J, with 15 bases between the two ends. This CDR3 is 15 amino acids long.

This clonotype was recorded at least ten times. The rearrangement joins TRBV7-2 to TRBJ2-7, with D unclear. Deletions cut 4 bases from V and 4 bases from J, with 17 bases between. The CDR3 totals 15 residues. CDR1 SGHTA and CDR2 FQGNSA come from the germline V gene. The CDR3 DNA reads as TGTGCCAGCAGCTATGCGGTTCGTGGGCGTTACGAGCAGTACTTC. Protein: CASSYAVRGRYEQYF. The entire variable domain, with the rest obtained from reference TRBV7-2 and TRBJ2-7, is as follows: GAGVSQSPSNKVTEKGKDVELRCDPISGHTALYWYRQSLGQGLEFLIYFQGNSAPDKSGLPSDRFSAERTGGSVSTLTIQRTQQEDSAVYLCASSYAVRGRYEQYFGPGTRLTVT.